This TCR beta chain was identified in a study of T cell changes during pregnancy in multiple sclerosis. Data came from immunoSEQ multiplex PCR; TCRdb stores just in-frame clones and leaves some out. The table shows around 31,000 clones, with roughly 89% occurring only once. The germline CDR1 and CDR2 sequences are PRHDT and FYEKMQ (reference sequence). The ends lost 4 bases at V and 3 bases at J; junction bases unmatched: 10. The CDR3 consists of 17 residues. The TCR originated in a female donor with multiple sclerosis, enrolled in a pregnancy study. The specimen comprised CD8+ T cells from peripheral blood mononuclear cells, sampled in the first trimester of pregnancy. The rearrangement joins TRBV13 to TRBJ2-1, with TRBD2 matching over 9 bases. CDR3 amino acids: CASSSLRSGGNYNEQFF. CDR3 nucleotide sequence: TGTGCCAGCAGCTCCCTAAGGAGCGGGGGGAACTACAATGAGCAGTTCTTC.